Below are 14 T cell receptor beta chains sequenced from a single sample in a study of beta chain features in type 1 diabetes. Findings of the study overall: There was a moderate but significant shortening of TCRB CDR3s in all four CD4+ subsets of Type 1 diabetes patients.

The investigators reverse transcribed all of the isolated RNA, so they sequenced expressed TCRB transcripts. Data came from immunoSEQ multiplex PCR; TCRdb stores just in-frame clones and leaves some out. Of under 55,000 clones listed, about 40% were seen once; the top ten hold approximately 1.4%. Their recognized antigens are unknown. Sequencing input: Tregs from blood. These receptor sequences come from a man younger than 40 with type 1 diabetes.

The chain combines TRBV30 with TRBJ2-3, with a possible D match to TRBD2 (6 bases). Germline V gene sequence: CDR1 GTSNPN, CDR2 SVGIG (reference sequence). The germline V and J ends were trimmed by 8 bases and 4 bases, with 16 bases remaining between them. The CDR3 loop spans 13 amino acids. CDR3 in DNA: TGTGCCGAGGCGGGAAGGACGGCAGATACGCAGTATTTT. Translating it yields CAEAGRTADTQYF.

CDR3 protein: CASRKAGTVPYGYTF. CDR3 nucleotides: TGTGCCAGCAGAAAAGCCGGGACAGTGCCCTATGGCTACACCTTC. The chain carries TRBV28 and TRBJ1-2; 7 positions match TRBD1. Trimming removed 6 bases from V and 4 bases from J; junction bases left unmatched: 11. From germline, CDR1 is MDHEN and CDR2 SYDVKM. The CDR3 has 15 residues.

This sequence joins TRBV5-1 and TRBJ2-5; 12 positions match TRBD2. The better agreement between TRBJ2-7 and the DNA end casts doubt on the J call. CDR3 size: 14 residues. The V gene's germline CDR1 is SGHRS and CDR2 YFSETQ. CDR3 DNA: TGCGCCAGCAGCTTGGGACTAGCGGGAGCCGAGCAGTACTTC. Its protein is CASSLGLAGAEQYF.

The chain couples TRBV4-2 to TRBJ2-7; TRBD1 might be the D (5 bases). The ends were cut back, 0 bases at V and 1 base at J, with 16 bases in the middle. There are 17 residues in the CDR3. Germline values: CDR1 LGHNA, CDR2 YNFKEQ. The CDR3 nucleotides are TGTGCCAGCAGCCAAGATCGTGGAGCAGGGATTTCCTACGAGCAGTACTTC. Its translation: CASSQDRGAGISYEQYF.

Here the CDR3 reads CASSSGGSSYEQYF. Written as DNA, the CDR3 is TGTGCCAGCAGCAGCGGGGGAAGCTCCTACGAGCAGTACTTC. The chain is built from TRBV7-2 and TRBJ2-7, with 8 bases matching TRBD2. The CDR3 has 14 residues. V gave up 5 bases and J gave up 0 bases; unmatched junction bases: 3. CDR1 is SGHTA, CDR2 FQGNSA, per germline.

In nucleotides, the CDR3 is TGTGCCAGCAGCCCTGTAGGGACACTCTCCTACGAGCAGTACTTC. This gives the protein CASSPVGTLSYEQYF. The V call is TRBV5-4, the J call TRBJ2-7; D perhaps matches TRBD1 (6 bases). The CDR3 is made up of 15 amino acids. Germline V gene data show CDR1 as SGHNT and CDR2 as YYREEE (reference sequence). V was trimmed by 4 bases and J by 0 bases, leaving 14 bases between them.

This clone was counted only a few times. The chain combines TRBV5-1 with TRBJ2-5; the D gene is possibly TRBD1 (6 bases). Germline CDR1 SGHRS, CDR2 YFSETQ. The length of the CDR3 is 14 residues. V shed 4 bases and J shed 1 base, with 11 bases lying between them. For the CDR3, the DNA is TGCGCCAGCAGCCACCGACAGGTCCAAGAGACCCAGTACTTC. Translating it yields CASSHRQVQETQYF.

For the CDR3, the DNA is TGTGCCAGTAGTAGGGACGGACTAGCGGGAGGTTCTGAGCAGTTCTTC. It specifies CASSRDGLAGGSEQFF. This rearrangement joins TRBV19 to TRBJ2-1, with 14 bases matching TRBD2. CDR3 length: 16 residues. Unmatched junction bases numbered 8, after V lost 4 bases and J lost 9 bases. Germline V CDR1 and CDR2: LNHDA, SQIVND (reference sequence).

Here the CDR3 reads CASSQSYTRGGIRELFF. The CDR3 nucleotides read TGCGCCAGCAGTCAATCGTATACCCGGGGAGGGATACGGGAGCTGTTTTTT. This chain links TRBV23-1 with TRBJ2-2; 7 bases line up with TRBD2. TRBV23-1 is classed as an ORF, of uncertain function. The CDR3 spans 17 residues. V lost 0 bases to trimming and J lost 9 bases; unmatched junction nucleotides: 13.

This clone was detected a few times. The V and J genes are TRBV7-9 and TRBJ2-2; 9 bases are a match to TRBD2. CDR3 size: 16 residues. With 5 bases clipped from V and 5 bases from J, the junction kept 9 bases outside the gene matches. CDR1 is SEHNR and CDR2 is FQNEAQ in the germline V gene (reference sequence). The CDR3 loop is CASSPQTSGATGELFF. Written as DNA, the CDR3 is TGTGCCAGCAGCCCTCAGACTAGCGGAGCAACCGGGGAGCTGTTTTTT.

This clone showed up just a few times. The chain links TRBV14 to TRBJ2-1; TRBD1 aligns across 9 bases. V gave up 6 bases and J gave up 3 bases; unmatched junction bases: 6. The CDR3 is 15 residues long. The germline V gene encodes CDR1 SGHDN and CDR2 FVKESK. The CDR3 sequence is CASSHRDRVYNEQFF. CDR3 DNA: TGTGCCAGCAGTCACCGGGACAGGGTCTACAATGAGCAGTTCTTC.

Here the CDR3 reads CASSAYKPTGEEQYF. The CDR3 DNA follows: TGTGCCAGCAGTGCATACAAGCCGACGGGGGAAGAGCAGTACTTC. This chain joins TRBV2 and TRBJ2-7; tentatively, D is TRBD2 (6 bases). The CDR3 has 15 amino acids. Germline assignment: CDR1 SNHLY and CDR2 FYNNEI. V lost 4 bases to trimming and J lost 7 bases, with 20 bases between them.

The chain uses TRBV29-1 and TRBJ2-1; TRBD2 aligns across 9 bases. Germline CDR1 reads SQVTM; CDR2 reads ANQGSEA. The CDR3 has 12 residues. Unmatched junction bases numbered 9, after V lost 3 bases and J lost 15 bases. CDR3 region: CSVEASGTPGFF. CDR3 nucleotide sequence: TGCAGCGTTGAGGCTAGCGGGACTCCAGGGTTCTTC.

This clone occurred a few times. J is TRBJ2-1 and V is TRBV7-3, with D possibly TRBD2 on 7 matching bases. The CDR3 loop spans 15 amino acids. V was trimmed by 4 bases and J by 5 bases, leaving 15 bases between them. The V gene's germline CDR1 is SGHTA and CDR2 FQGTGA. The CDR3 reads CASSSPGGPHNEQFF. As DNA, the CDR3 is TGTGCCAGCAGCTCCCCGGGGGGCCCCCACAATGAGCAGTTCTTC.